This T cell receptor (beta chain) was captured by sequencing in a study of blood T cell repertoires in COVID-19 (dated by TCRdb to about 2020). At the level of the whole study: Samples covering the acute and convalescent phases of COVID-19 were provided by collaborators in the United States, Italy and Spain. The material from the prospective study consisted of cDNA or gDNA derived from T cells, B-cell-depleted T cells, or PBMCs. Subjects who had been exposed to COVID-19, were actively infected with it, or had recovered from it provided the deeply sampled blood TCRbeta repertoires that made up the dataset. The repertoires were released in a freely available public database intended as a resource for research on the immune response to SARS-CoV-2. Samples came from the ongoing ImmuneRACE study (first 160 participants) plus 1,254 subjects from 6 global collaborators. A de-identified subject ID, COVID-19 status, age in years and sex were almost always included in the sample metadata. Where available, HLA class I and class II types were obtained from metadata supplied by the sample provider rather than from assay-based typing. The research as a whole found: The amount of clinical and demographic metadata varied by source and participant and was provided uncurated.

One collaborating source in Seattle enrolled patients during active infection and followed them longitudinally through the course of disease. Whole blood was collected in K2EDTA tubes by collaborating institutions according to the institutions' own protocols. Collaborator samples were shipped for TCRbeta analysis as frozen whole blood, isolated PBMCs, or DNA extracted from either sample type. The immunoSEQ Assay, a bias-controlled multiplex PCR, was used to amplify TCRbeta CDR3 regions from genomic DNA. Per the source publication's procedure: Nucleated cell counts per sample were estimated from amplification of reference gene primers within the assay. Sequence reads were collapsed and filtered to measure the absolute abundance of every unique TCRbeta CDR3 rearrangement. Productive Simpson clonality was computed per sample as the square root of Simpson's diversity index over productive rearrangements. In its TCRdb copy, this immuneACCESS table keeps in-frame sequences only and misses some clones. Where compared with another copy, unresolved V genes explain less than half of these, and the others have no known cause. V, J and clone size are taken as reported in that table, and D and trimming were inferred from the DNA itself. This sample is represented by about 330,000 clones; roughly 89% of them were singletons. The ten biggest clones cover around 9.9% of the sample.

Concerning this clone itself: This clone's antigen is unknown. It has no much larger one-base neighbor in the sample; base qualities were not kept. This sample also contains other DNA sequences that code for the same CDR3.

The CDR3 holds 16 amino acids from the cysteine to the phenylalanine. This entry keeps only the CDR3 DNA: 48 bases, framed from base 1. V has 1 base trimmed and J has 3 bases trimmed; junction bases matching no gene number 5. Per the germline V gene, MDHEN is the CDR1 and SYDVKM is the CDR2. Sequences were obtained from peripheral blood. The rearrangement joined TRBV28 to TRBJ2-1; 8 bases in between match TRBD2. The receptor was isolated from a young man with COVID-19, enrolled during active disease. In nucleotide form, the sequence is TGTGCCAGCAGTTTATTAGGCGGGGGGAGCTACAATGAGCAGTTCTTC. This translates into CASSLLGGGSYNEQFF.